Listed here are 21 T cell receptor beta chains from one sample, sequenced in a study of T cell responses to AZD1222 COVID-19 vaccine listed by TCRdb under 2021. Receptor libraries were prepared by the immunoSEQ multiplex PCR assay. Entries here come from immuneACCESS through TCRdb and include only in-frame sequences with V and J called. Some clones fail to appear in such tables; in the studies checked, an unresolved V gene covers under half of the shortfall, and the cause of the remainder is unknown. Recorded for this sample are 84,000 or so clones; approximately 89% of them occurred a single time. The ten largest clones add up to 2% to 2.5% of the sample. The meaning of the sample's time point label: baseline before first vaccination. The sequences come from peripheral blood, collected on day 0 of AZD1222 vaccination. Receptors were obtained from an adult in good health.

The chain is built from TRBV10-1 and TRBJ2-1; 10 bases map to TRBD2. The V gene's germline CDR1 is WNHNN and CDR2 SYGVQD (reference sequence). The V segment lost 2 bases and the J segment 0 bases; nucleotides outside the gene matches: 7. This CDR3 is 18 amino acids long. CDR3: CASSERASGSGSYNEQFF. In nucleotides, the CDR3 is TGCGCCAGCAGTGAGCGGGCTAGCGGGAGTGGCTCCTACAATGAGCAGTTCTTC.

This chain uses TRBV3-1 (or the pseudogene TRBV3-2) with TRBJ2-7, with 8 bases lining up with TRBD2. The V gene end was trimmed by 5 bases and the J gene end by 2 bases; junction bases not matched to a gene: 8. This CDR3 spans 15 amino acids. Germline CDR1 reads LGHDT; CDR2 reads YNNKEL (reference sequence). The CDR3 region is CASSSTSGAAYEQYF. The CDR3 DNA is TGTGCCAGCAGCTCCACTAGCGGCGCCGCCTACGAGCAGTACTTC.

The CDR3 loop reads CASRAGSQAETQYF. CDR3 DNA: TGTGCCAGCAGAGCGGGGTCCCAAGCGGAGACCCAGTACTTC. This sequence joins TRBV2 and TRBJ2-5; 7 bases align to TRBD2. From germline, CDR1 is SNHLY and CDR2 FYNNEI. Germline trimming cut 6 bases from V and 5 bases from J; bases unmatched to any gene: 9. The CDR3 is 14 amino acids.

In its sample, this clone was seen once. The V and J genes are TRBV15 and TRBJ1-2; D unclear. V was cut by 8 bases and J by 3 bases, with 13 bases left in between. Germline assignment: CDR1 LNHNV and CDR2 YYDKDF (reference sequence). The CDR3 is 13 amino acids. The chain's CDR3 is CATAKGFHYGYTF. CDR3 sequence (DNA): TGTGCCACCGCCAAGGGTTTTCACTATGGCTACACCTTC.

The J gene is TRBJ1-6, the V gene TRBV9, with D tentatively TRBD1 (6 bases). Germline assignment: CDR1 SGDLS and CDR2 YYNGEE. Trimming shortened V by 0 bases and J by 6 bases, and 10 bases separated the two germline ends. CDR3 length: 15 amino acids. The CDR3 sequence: CASSVGNRANSPLHF. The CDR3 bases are TGTGCCAGCAGCGTAGGTAACAGGGCTAATTCACCCCTCCACTTT.

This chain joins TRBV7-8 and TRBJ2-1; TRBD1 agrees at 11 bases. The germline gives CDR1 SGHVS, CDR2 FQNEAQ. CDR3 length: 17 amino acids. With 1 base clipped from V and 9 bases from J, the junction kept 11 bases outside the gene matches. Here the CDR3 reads CASSLESDRGLYSEQFF. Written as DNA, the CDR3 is TGTGCCAGCAGCTTAGAATCGGACAGGGGGCTTTATAGTGAGCAGTTCTTC.

DNA for the CDR3: TGTGCCAGCAGTTACTCACAGGGGAACTATGGCTACACCTTC. Translation gives CASSYSQGNYGYTF. The chain employs TRBV6-5 and TRBJ1-2, with 7 bases fitting TRBD1. The CDR3 is 14 amino acids. Germline CDR1 is MNHEY and CDR2 is SVGAGI. Germline trimming cut 0 bases from V and 2 bases from J; bases unmatched to any gene: 0.

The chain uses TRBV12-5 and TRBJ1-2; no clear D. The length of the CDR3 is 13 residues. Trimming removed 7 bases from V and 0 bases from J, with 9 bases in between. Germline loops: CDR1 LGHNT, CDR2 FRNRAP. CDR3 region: CASALGTNYGYTF. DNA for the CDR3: TGTGCTAGTGCCCTCGGTACTAACTATGGCTACACCTTC.

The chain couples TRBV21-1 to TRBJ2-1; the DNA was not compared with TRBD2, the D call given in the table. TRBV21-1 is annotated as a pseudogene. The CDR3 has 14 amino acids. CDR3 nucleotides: TGTGCCAGCAGCAACCGTACACGGGACAATGAGCAGTTCTTC. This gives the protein CASSNRTRDNEQFF.

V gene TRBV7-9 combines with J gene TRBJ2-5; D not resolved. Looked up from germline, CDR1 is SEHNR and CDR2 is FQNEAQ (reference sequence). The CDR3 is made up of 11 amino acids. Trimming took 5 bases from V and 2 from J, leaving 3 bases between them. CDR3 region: CASSIQETQYF. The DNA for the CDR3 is TGTGCCAGCAGCATTCAAGAGACCCAGTACTTC.

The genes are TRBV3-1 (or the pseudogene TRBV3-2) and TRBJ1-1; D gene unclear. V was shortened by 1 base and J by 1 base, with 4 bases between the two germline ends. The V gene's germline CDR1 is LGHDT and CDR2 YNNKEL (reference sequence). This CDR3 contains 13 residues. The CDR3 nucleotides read TGTGCCAGCAGCCAAGGACGGAACACTGAAGCTTTCTTT. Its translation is CASSQGRNTEAFF.

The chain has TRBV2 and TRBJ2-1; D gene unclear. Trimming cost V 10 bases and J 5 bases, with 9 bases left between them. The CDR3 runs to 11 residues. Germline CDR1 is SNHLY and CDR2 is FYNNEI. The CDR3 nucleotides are TGTGCCACCGGTTGGGACAATGAGCAGTTCTTC. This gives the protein CATGWDNEQFF.

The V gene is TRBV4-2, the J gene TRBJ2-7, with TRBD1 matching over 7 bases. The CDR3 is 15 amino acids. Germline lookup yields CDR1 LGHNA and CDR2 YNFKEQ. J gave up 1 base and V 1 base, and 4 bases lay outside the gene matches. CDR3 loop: CASSQATGQSYEQYF. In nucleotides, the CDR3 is TGTGCCAGCAGCCAAGCTACGGGACAGTCCTACGAGCAGTACTTC.

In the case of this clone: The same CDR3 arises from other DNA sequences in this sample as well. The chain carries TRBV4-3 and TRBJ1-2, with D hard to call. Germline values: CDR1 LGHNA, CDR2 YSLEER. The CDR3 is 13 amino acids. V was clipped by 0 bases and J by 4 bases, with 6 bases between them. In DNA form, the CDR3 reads TGCGCCAGCAGCCAAGATCTCGGCTATGGCTACACCTTC. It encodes CASSQDLGYGYTF.

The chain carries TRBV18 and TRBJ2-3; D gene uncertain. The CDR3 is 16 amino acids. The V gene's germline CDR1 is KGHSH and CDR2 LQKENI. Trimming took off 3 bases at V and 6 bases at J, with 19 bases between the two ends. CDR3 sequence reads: CASSPYSVALSDTQYF. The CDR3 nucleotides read TGTGCCAGCTCACCCTACTCCGTGGCCCTATCCGATACGCAGTATTTT.

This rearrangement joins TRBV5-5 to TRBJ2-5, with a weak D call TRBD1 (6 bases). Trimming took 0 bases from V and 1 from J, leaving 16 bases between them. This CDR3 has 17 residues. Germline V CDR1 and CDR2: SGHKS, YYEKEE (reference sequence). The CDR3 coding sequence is TGTGCCAGCAGCTTGGGAGGTCTACAGGGTGCCCAAGAGACCCAGTACTTC. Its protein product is CASSLGGLQGAQETQYF.

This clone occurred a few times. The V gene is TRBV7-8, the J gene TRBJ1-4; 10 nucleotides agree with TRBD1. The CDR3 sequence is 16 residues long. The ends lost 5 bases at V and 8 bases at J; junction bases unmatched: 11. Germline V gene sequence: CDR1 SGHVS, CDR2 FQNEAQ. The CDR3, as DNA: TGTGCCAGCAGCGCCCCCGACAGGGGGCGTCTCGAAAAACTGTTTTTT. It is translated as CASSAPDRGRLEKLFF.

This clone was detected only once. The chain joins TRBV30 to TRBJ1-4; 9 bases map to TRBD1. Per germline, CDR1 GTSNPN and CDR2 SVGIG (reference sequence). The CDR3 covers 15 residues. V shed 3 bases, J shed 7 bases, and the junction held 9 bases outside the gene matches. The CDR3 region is CAWRRVGTGSEKLFF. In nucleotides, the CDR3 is TGTGCCTGGAGACGGGTTGGGACAGGGAGTGAAAAACTGTTTTTT.

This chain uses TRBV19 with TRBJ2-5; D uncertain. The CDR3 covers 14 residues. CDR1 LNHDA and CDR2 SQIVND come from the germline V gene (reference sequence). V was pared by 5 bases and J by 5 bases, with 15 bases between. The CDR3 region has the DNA TGTGCCAGTAGTGGAGCCTCATTGGGGGAGACCCAGTACTTC. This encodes CASSGASLGETQYF.

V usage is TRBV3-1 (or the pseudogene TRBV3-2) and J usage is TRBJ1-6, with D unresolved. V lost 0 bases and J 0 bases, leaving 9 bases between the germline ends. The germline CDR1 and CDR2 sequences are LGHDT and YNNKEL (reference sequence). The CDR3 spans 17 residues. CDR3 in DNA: TGTGCCAGCAGCCAAGAAAATAAGAGCTCCTATAATTCACCCCTCCACTTT. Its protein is CASSQENKSSYNSPLHF.

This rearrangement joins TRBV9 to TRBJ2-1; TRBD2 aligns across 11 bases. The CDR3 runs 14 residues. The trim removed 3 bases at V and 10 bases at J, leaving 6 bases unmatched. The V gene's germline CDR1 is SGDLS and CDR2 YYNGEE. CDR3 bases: TGTGCCAGCAGCGATAGCGGGGGGGCCCGGGAGCAGTTCTTC. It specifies CASSDSGGAREQFF.